What follows are 17 T cell receptor beta chains derived from one specimen sequenced in a study of neoadjuvant anti-PD-1 for oral cavity cancer. Clones were sequenced by immunoSEQ multiplex PCR, and TCRdb holds only the in-frame ones, with some missing. The sample includes roughly 25,000 clones, 25% to 35% of them seen just once. The time point denotes: after neoadjuvant nivolumab, at surgical resection. The specimen was tumor tissue, collected after nivolumab (anti-PD-1) treatment. These receptors were collected from a person aged 35-79 years with oral cavity squamous cell carcinoma.

This clone has just a few counts. The chain employs TRBV28 and TRBJ2-1, with 11 positions matching TRBD1. The CDR3 spans 15 residues. Trimming took 5 bases from V and 6 from J; bases not matched to a gene: 6. From germline, CDR1 is MDHEN and CDR2 SYDVKM. CDR3 protein: CASSIGQGAGNEQFF. DNA of the CDR3: TGTGCCAGCAGTATAGGACAGGGGGCGGGCAATGAGCAGTTCTTC.

The CDR3 protein is CAWSVPGGSTEAFF. CDR3 DNA sequence: TGTGCCTGGAGTGTGCCAGGAGGGAGCACTGAAGCTTTCTTT. The V call is TRBV30, the J call TRBJ1-1; D ambiguous. The germline gives CDR1 GTSNPN, CDR2 SVGIG (reference sequence). The CDR3 sequence is 14 residues long. Trimming removed 0 bases from V and 4 bases from J, with 12 bases in between.

V gene TRBV6-6 combines with J gene TRBJ2-1; tentatively, D is TRBD2 (6 bases). Germline-derived CDR1 and CDR2 are MNHNY and SVGAGI (reference sequence). CDR3 size: 15 residues. The ends were cut back, 6 bases at V and 8 bases at J, with 20 bases in the middle. This chain's CDR3 is CASSPALEGKYEQFF. CDR3 in DNA: TGTGCCAGCAGCCCCGCCCTGGAGGGAAAATATGAGCAGTTCTTC.

This clone has more than one count but fewer than ten. The chain recombines TRBV6-6 with TRBJ1-2; 7 nucleotides align to TRBD1. This CDR3 contains 13 residues. With V trimmed by 5 bases and J by 8 bases, 8 bases remained unmatched. From germline, CDR1 is MNHNY and CDR2 SVGAGI (reference sequence). In DNA form, the CDR3 reads TGTGCCAGCAGTGTACAGGGGAGGGACGGCTACACCTTC. The encoded protein is CASSVQGRDGYTF.

This clone is categorized as medium-sized. This chain links TRBV4-2 with TRBJ1-6, with D unresolved. Germline V gene lookup returns CDR1 LGHNA and CDR2 YNFKEQ. The CDR3 extends over 14 amino acids. Trimming pared 5 bases from V and 10 bases from J, leaving 15 bases between. The CDR3: CASSGNSGGSPLHF. CDR3 sequence (DNA): TGTGCCAGCAGCGGTAACAGCGGTGGATCACCCCTCCACTTT.

J is TRBJ1-2 and V is TRBV11-2; tentative D call: TRBD1 (5 bases). V was cut by 3 bases and J by 6 bases, with 17 bases left in between. Germline V gene sequence: CDR1 SGHAT, CDR2 FQNNGV. There are 15 residues in the CDR3. CDR3: CASSFRDGQGHGYTF. The CDR3 DNA follows: TGTGCCAGCAGCTTCCGGGACGGACAAGGTCATGGCTACACCTTC.

V usage is TRBV30 and J usage is TRBJ1-1, with D perhaps TRBD1 (5 bases). The CDR3 loop spans 13 amino acids. V lost 0 bases, J lost 6 bases, and 11 bases lay in between. Germline V gene data show CDR1 as GTSNPN and CDR2 as SVGIG (reference sequence). Written as DNA, the CDR3 is TGTGCCTGGAGTGTACTCGGCAGGGCTGAAGCTTTCTTT. Protein: CAWSVLGRAEAFF.

A single count supports this clone. V usage is TRBV5-4 and J usage is TRBJ2-7, with D perhaps given as TRBD1 or TRBD2 (5 bases each). This CDR3 region has 12 residues. Per germline, CDR1 SGHNT and CDR2 YYREEE (reference sequence). Trimming removed 4 bases from V and 4 bases from J, with 9 bases in between. DNA for the CDR3: TGTGCCAGCAGCAAGAGGGGATACGAGCAGTACTTC. Amino acids: CASSKRGYEQYF.

The genes are TRBV7-2 and TRBJ2-7, with 13 nucleotides matching TRBD2. The length of the CDR3 is 15 residues. CDR1 is SGHTA, CDR2 FQGNSA, per germline. CDR3 loop: CAEGGLAGITNEQYF. Written as DNA, the CDR3 is TGTGCAGAAGGGGGACTAGCGGGGATAACGAATGAGCAGTACTTC.

This clone occurred a few times. The rearrangement links TRBV5-1 to TRBJ2-7; 8 nucleotides align to TRBD1. This CDR3 has 14 residues. Trimming removed 2 bases from V and 1 base from J; junction bases left unmatched: 2. The germline CDR1 and CDR2 sequences are SGHRS and YFSETQ. DNA of the CDR3: TGCGCCAGCAGCTTCGGGACAGGTTCCTACGAGCAGTACTTC. It specifies CASSFGTGSYEQYF.

This chain's CDR3 is CASSSRTSGSRVEQFF. CDR3 in DNA: TGTGCCAGCAGCTCTCGGACTAGCGGGAGTCGCGTTGAGCAGTTCTTC. V usage is TRBV12-1 and J usage is TRBJ2-1; TRBD2, the table's D call, lacks a check against the DNA. TRBV12-1 is assigned pseudogene status. The CDR3 consists of 16 residues.

In its sample, this clone ranks as medium-sized. The CDR3 region has the DNA TGTGCCAGCAGCTTAGATATCCGGGTAGGCGACACTGAAGCTTTCTTT. This codes for CASSLDIRVGDTEAFF. The chain is built from TRBV11-3 and TRBJ1-1; no firm D call. CDR3 length equals 16 residues. Germline assignment: CDR1 SGHNT and CDR2 YENEEA. Trimming left V 0 bases short and J 3 bases short, with 14 bases between.

V is TRBV27 and J is TRBJ1-2, with 8 nucleotides matching TRBD1. V trimming: 0 bases; J trimming: 3 bases; junction bases outside the gene matches: 15. In germline, CDR1 is MNHEY, CDR2 SMNVEV (reference sequence). This CDR3 is built from 19 residues. CDR3 protein: CASSLSSRQGARGDYGYTF. In DNA form, the CDR3 reads TGTGCCAGCAGTTTATCGTCACGCCAGGGGGCTCGTGGGGACTATGGCTACACCTTC.

In its sample, this clone was seen a few times. The genes are TRBV27 and TRBJ1-1, with D unclear. Trimming left V 5 bases short and J 4 bases short, with 11 bases between. The V gene's germline CDR1 is MNHEY and CDR2 SMNVEV (reference sequence). The CDR3 is 13 amino acids. As DNA, the CDR3 is TGTGCCAGCAGTCCACACTGGGGCACTGAAGCTTTCTTT. The encoded protein is CASSPHWGTEAFF.

This clone was picked up a small number of times. The chain links TRBV4-1 to TRBJ1-5; the D is unclear. The CDR3 runs to 15 residues. V lost 4 bases, J lost 3 bases, and 13 bases lay in between. CDR1 is MGHRA, CDR2 YSYEKL, per germline. CDR3 nucleotides: TGCGCCAGCAGCCCTCGGACGGGGTCCAATCAGCCCCAGCATTTT. Translating it yields CASSPRTGSNQPQHF.

In its sample, this clone was seen a few times. The rearrangement joins TRBV2 to TRBJ1-2; no clear D. The V gene's germline CDR1 is SNHLY and CDR2 FYNNEI. The CDR3 has 14 amino acids. Trimming removed 2 bases at V and 7 bases at J, with 14 bases between. CDR3 bases: TGTGCCAGCAGTGAACCCCTTGGTGGGAGTGGCTACACCTTC. Translation gives CASSEPLGGSGYTF.

The J gene is TRBJ2-7, the V gene TRBV11-2; no clear D gene. The CDR3 loop spans 14 amino acids. Germline CDR1 and CDR2: SGHAT and FQNNGV. V shed 1 base and J shed 1 base, with 8 bases lying between them. As DNA, the CDR3 is TGTGCCAGCAGCTTAGTACCATCATCCTACGAGCAGTACTTC. Protein sequence: CASSLVPSSYEQYF. Full variable domain (remainder filled in from reference TRBV11-2 and TRBJ2-7): EAGVAQSPRYKIIEKRQSVAFWCNPISGHATLYWYQQILGQGPKLLIQFQNNGVVDDSQLPKDRFSAERLKGVDSTLKIQPAKLEDSAVYLCASSLVPSSYEQYFGPGTRLTVT.